This T cell receptor (beta chain) was profiled in a study of T-cell memory formation after mild COVID-19. General study points: Contracting clones, day 15 to 85, had balanced CD4/CD8, and later expanders favored CD4+. Shrinking CD4+ clones were chiefly CM and EM; CD8+ ones were chiefly EMRA.

About this clonotype itself: Its matching antigen is unknown.

TCRdb used MiXCR to reprocess the 5' RACE reads, holding one entry per CDR3 protein. The sample holds under 200,000 distinct CDR3 sequences, roughly 12% seen once. The CDR3 loop spans 16 amino acids. V lost 2 bases to trimming and J lost 5 bases; unmatched junction nucleotides: 5. CDR1 and CDR2 (germline): KGHSH, LQKENI. The receptor's source is a man in his late teens or twenties who had mild COVID-19 (a few samples of this study predate the infection). Cell type and time point are not known. Sequencing was performed on PBMCs or a T cell subset sorted from them (not recorded which). The chain uses TRBV18 and TRBJ2-1, with 11 bases aligning to TRBD2. The CDR3 DNA reads as TGTGCCAGCTCACCAACTAGCGGGGGAACAAACAATGAGCAGTTCTTC. Translating gives CASSPTSGGTNNEQFF.